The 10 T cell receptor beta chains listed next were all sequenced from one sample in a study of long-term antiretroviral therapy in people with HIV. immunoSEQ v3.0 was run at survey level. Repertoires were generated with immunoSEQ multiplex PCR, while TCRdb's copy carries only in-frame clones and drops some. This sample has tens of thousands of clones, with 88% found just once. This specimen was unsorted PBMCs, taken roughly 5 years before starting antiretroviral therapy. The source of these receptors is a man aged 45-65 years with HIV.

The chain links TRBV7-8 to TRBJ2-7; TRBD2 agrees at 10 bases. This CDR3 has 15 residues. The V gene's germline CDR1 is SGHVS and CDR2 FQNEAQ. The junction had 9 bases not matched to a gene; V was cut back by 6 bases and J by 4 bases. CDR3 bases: TGTGCCAGCAGTCTCCTAGCGGGGGAATGGTACGAGCAGTACTTC. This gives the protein CASSLLAGEWYEQYF. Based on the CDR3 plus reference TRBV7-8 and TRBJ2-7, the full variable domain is GAGVSQSPRYKVAKRGQDVALRCDPISGHVSLFWYQQALGQGPEFLTYFQNEAQLDKSGLPSDRFFAERPEGSVSTLKIQRTQQEDSAVYLCASSLLAGEWYEQYFGPGTRLTVT.

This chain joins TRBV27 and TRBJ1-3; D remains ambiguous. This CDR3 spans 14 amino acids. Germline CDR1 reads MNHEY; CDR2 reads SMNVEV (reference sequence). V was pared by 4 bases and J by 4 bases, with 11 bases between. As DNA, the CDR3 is TGTGCCAGCAGTTCCCGGAGTGAGGGAAACACCATATATTTT. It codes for CASSSRSEGNTIYF.

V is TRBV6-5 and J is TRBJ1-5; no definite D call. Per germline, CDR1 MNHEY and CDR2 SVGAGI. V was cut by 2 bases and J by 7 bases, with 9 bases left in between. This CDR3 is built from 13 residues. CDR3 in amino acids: CASSYTSLQPQHF. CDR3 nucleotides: TGTGCCAGCAGTTACACCTCATTACAGCCCCAGCATTTT.

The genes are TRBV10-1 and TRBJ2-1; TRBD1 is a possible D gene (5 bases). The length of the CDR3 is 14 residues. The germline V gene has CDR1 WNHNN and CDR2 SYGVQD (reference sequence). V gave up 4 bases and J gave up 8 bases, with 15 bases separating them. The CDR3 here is CASSGQQTWDEQFF. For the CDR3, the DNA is TGCGCCAGCAGTGGACAGCAAACCTGGGATGAGCAGTTCTTC.

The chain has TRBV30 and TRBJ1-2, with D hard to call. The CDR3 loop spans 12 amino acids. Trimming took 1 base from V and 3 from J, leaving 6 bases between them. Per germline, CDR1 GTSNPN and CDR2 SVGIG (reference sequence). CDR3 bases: TGTGCCTGGAGTGCGGGAGACTATGGCTACACCTTC. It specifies CAWSAGDYGYTF.

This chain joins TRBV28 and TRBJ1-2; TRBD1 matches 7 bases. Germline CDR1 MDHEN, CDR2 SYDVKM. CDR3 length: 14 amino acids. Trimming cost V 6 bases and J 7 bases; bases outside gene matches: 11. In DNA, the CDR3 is TGTGCCAGCAGCCGAGGGGACAGAGCTAGTGGCTACACCTTC. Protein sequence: CASSRGDRASGYTF.

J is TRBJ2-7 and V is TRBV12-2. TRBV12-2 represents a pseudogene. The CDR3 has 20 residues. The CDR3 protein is CASRSPSVGGWGPSSYEQYF. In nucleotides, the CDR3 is TGTGCAAGTCGCTCCCCGTCGGTTGGGGGATGGGGTCCCAGCTCCTACGAGCAGTACTTC.

CDR3 DNA: TGTGCCAGCAGCGCCCGAACGGGATGGGACAATGAGCAGTTCTTC. It encodes CASSARTGWDNEQFF. J is TRBJ2-1 and V is TRBV9; D might be TRBD2 (5 bases). V was cut by 3 bases and J by 5 bases, with 15 bases left in between. The CDR3 runs 15 residues. Germline CDR1 is SGDLS and CDR2 is YYNGEE.

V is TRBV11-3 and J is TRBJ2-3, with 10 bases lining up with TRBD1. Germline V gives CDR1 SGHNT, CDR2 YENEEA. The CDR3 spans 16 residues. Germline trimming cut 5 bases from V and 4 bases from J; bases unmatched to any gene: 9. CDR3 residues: CASSPRTGGEPDTQYF. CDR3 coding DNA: TGTGCCAGCAGCCCGAGGACAGGGGGAGAGCCAGATACGCAGTATTTT.

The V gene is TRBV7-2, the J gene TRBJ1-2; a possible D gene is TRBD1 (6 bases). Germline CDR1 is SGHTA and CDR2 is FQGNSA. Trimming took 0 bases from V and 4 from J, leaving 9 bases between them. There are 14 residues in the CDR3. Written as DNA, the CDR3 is TGTGCCAGCAGCTTAGCGGTGGGGGCCTATGGCTACACCTTC. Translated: CASSLAVGAYGYTF.